The T cell receptor beta chain described here comes from a study of graft-versus-host responses after intestinal transplantation. In its sample, this clone was seen once. TCRdb keeps only in-frame clones here, not all; method: immunoSEQ multiplex PCR. The sample holds 50,000 or so clones; roughly 89% are singletons and the top ten take roughly 2.6%. Here the sequenced sample was PBMCs, taken approximately 120 days after intestinal transplantation. The TCR sequence derives from a human patient who received an intestinal transplant, so some T cells may come from the graft donor.

The CDR3 here is CASSQAGSAFVSRRTDTQYF. CDR3 DNA sequence: TGTGCCAGCAGCCAAGCCGGCTCGGCTTTTGTGAGCAGGCGCACAGATACGCAGTATTTT. The rearrangement uses TRBV14 and TRBJ2-3; no firm D call. The CDR3 extends over 20 amino acids. Looked up from germline, CDR1 is SGHDN and CDR2 is FVKESK. Trimming took 1 base from V and 1 from J, leaving 24 bases between them.